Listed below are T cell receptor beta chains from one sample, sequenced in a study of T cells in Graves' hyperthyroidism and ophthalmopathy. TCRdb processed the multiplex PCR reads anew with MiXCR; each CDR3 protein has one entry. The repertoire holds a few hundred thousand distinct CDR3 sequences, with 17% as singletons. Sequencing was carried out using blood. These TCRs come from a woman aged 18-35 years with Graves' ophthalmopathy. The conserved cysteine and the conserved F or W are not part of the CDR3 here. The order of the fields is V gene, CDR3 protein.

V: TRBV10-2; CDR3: ASSPFLSTEAF
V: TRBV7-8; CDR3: ASSASGRTVRANVLT
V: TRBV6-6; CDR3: ASSYEPRSAEAF
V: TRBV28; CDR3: ASSLSRGPTDTQY
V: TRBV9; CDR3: ASSNVRDSPNYGYT
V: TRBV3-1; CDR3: ASSHRRGAGGELF
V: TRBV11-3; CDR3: ASSSDRGRGEQF
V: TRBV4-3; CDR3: ASSQVRGRISGELF
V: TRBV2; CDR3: ASSGRDRGHYGYT
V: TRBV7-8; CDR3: ASSLSEIAKNIQY
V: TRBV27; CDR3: TSRTEANTEAF
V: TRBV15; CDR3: ATSERLAGGPNTGELF
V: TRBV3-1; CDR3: ASSQQVSRSGNTIY
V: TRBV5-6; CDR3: ASSSIMRDSLNYGYT
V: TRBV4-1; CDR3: ASSQGVLGQGATSSYNEQF
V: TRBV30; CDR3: AWSVLLGTEAF
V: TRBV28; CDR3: ACSSPGYT